This T cell receptor beta chain was sequenced for a study of T cells in Graves' hyperthyroidism and ophthalmopathy. Study-wide results and limits: Blood also carried most thyroid clonotypes expanded above 0.001.

Blood dates from first hyperthyroidism diagnosis, before any ophthalmopathy symptoms. This CDR3 has 13 residues. Germline V CDR1 and CDR2: WSHSY, SAAADI. The V gene lost 6 bases and the J gene lost 10 bases, with 16 bases spanning the gap. RNA transcripts were the template for amplifying TCR beta CDR3 regions. First-round RT-PCR targeting the TCR CDR3 was performed with the HTBI primer set. In TCRdb, the multiplex PCR reads were re-called with MiXCR into one record per CDR3 protein. The sample has over 200,000 distinct CDR3 sequences; less than 15% are singletons. This clonotype was detected many times. Antigen specificity is unknown.

The sequenced material came from blood. The sequence came from a middle-aged woman with Graves' hyperthyroidism that later progressed to Graves' ophthalmopathy. This chain links TRBV10-2 with TRBJ2-1; possible D gene TRBD2, 5 bases. CDR3 amino acids: CASSPGRGLEQFF. The CDR3 DNA reads as TGCGCCAGCAGCCCGGGCCGGGGTCTCGAGCAGTTCTTC.